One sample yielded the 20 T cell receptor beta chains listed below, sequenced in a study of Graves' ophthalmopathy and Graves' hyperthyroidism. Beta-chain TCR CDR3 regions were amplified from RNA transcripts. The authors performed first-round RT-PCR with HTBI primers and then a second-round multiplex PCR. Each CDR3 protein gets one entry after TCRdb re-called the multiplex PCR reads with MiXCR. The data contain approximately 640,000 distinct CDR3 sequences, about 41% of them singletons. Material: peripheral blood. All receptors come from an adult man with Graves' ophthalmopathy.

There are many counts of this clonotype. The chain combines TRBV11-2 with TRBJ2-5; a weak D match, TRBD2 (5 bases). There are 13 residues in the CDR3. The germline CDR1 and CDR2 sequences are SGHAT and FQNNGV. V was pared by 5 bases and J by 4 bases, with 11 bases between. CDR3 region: CASSTSYSETQYF. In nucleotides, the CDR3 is TGTGCCAGCAGCACTAGTTACTCAGAGACCCAGTACTTC.

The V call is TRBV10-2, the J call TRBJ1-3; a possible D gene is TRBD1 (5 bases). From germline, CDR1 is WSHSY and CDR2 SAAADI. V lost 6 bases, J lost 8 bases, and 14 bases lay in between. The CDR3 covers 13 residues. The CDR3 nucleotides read TGCGCCAGCAGCCAGTACGGGGCAGACACCATATATTTT. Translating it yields CASSQYGADTIYF.

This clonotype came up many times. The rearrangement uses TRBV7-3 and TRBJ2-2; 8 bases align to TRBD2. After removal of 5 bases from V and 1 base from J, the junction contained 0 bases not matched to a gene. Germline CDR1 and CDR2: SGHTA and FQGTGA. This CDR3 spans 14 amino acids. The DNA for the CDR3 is TGTGCCAGCAGCACTAGCGGGAACACCGGGGAGCTGTTTTTT. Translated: CASSTSGNTGELFF.

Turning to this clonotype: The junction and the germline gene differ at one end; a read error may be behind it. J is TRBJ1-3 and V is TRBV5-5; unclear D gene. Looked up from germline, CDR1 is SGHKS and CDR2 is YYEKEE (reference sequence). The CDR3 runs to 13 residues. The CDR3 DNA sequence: TGCGCCAGCAGCCAATTAATAGGAAACACCATATATTTT. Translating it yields CASSQLIGNTIYF.

CDR3 loop: CATSSVDQETQYF. CDR3 coding DNA: TGTGCCACCAGCAGCGTAGATCAAGAGACCCAGTACTTC. V usage is TRBV15 and J usage is TRBJ2-5; D gene ambiguous. The V gene's germline CDR1 is LNHNV and CDR2 YYDKDF (reference sequence). V was clipped by 3 bases and J by 2 bases, with 7 bases between them. This CDR3 contains 13 residues.

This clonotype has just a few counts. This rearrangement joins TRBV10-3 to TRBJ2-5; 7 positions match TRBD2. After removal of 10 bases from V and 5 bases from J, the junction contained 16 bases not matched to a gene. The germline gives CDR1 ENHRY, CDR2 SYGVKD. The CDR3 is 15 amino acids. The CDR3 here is CASTRIWGGRETQYF. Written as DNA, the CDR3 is TGTGCCAGCACCAGAATATGGGGGGGACGGGAGACCCAGTACTTC.

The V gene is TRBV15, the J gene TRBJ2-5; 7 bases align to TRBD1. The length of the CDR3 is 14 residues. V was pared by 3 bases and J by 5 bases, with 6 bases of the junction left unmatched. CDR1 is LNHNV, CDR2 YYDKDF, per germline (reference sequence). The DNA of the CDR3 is TGTGCCACCAGCAGCCCGACAGGGAGCGAGACCCAGTACTTC. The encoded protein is CATSSPTGSETQYF.

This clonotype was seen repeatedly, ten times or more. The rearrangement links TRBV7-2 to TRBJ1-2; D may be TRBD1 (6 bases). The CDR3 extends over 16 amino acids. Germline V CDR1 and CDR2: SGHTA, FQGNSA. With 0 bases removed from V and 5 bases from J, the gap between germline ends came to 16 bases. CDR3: CASSLAAGGASYGYTF. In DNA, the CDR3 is TGTGCCAGCAGCTTAGCGGCCGGGGGGGCCTCTTATGGCTACACCTTC.

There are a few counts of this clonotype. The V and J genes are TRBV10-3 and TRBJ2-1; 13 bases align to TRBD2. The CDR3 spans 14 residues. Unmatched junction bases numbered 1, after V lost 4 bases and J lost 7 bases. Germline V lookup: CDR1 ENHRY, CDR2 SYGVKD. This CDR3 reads CAISGGLAGNEQFF. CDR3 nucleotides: TGTGCCATCAGTGGGGGACTAGCGGGGAATGAGCAGTTCTTC.

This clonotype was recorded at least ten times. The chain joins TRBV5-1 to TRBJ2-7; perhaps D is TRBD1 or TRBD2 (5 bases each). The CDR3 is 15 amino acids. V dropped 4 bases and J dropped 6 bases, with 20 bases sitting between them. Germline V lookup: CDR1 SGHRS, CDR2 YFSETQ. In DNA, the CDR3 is TGCGCCAGCAGCCGAGCCGGGACGGACTCTCCCGAGCAGTACTTC. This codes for CASSRAGTDSPEQYF.

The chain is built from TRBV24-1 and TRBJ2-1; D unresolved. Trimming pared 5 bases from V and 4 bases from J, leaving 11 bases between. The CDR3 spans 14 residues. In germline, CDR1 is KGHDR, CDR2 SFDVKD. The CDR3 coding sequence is TGTGCCACCAGTGGGCGAGCGTTATACAATGAGCAGTTCTTC. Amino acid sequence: CATSGRALYNEQFF.

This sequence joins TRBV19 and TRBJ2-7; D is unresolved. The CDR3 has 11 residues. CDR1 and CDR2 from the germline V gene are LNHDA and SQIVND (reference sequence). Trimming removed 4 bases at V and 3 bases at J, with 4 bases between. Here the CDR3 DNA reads TGTGCCAGTAGTAACGGCTACGAGCAGTACTTC. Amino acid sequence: CASSNGYEQYF.

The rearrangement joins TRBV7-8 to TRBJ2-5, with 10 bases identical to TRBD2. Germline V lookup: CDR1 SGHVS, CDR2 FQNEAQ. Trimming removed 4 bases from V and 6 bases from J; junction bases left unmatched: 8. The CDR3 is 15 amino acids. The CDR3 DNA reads TGTGCCAGCAGCTCTCTAGCGGGAGATGCGAAGACCCAGTACTTC. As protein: CASSSLAGDAKTQYF.

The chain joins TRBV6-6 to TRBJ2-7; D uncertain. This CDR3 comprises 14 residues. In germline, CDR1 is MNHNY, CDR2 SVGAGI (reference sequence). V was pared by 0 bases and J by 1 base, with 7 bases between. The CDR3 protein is CASSYSRYSYEQYF. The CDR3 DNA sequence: TGTGCCAGCAGTTACTCGAGATATTCCTACGAGCAGTACTTC.

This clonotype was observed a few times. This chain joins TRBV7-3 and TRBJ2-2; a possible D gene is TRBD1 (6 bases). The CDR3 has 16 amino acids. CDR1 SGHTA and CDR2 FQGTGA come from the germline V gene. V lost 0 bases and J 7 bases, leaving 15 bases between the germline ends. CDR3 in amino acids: CASSLTIALGGGELFF. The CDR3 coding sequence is TGTGCCAGCAGCTTAACGATCGCCCTAGGGGGCGGGGAGCTGTTTTTT.

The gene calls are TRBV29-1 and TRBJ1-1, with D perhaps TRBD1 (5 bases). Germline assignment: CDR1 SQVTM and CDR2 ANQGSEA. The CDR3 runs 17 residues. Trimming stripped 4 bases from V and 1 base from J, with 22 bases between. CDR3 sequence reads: CSVGVGRGRERNTEAFF. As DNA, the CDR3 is TGCAGCGTTGGTGTAGGTAGGGGCCGGGAGCGGAACACTGAAGCTTTCTTT.

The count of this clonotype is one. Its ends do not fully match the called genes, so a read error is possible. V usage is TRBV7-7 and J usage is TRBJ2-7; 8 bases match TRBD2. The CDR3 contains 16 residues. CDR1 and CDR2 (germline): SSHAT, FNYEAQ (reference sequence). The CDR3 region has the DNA TGTGCTAGCAGCTCTACCCCGGGGGGGGGCGGCTACGAGCAGTACTTC. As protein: CASSSTPGGGGYEQYF.

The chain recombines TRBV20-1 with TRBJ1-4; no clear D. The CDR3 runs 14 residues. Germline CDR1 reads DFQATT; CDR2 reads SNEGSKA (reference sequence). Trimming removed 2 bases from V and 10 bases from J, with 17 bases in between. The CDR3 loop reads CSARTSADAGKLFF. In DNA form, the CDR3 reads TGCAGTGCTAGAACTTCGGCTGACGCTGGAAAACTGTTTTTT.

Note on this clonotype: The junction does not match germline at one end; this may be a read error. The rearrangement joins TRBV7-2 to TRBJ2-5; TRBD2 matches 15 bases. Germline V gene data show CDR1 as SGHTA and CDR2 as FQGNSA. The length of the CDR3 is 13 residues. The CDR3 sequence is CASSSGTSGRPVF. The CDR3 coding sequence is TGTGCCAGCAGCTCAGGGACTAGCGGGAGGCCCGTCTTC. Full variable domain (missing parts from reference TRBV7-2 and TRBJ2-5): GAGVSQSPSNKVTEKGKDVELRCDPISGHTALYWYRQSLGQGLEFLIYFQGNSAPDKSGLPSDRFSAERTGGSVSTLTIQRTQQEDSAVYLCASSSGTSGRPVFGPGTRLLVL.

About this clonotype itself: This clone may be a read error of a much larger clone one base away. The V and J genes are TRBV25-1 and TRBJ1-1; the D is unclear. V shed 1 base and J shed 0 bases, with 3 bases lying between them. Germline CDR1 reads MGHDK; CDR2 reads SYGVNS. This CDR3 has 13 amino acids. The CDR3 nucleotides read TGTGCCAGCAGTGAATGGGTGAACACTGAAGCTTTCTTT. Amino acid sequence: CASSEWVNTEAFF. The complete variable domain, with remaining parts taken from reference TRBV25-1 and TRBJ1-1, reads EADIYQTPRYLVIGTGKKITLECSQTMGHDKMYWYQQDPGMELHLIHYSYGVNSTEKGDLSSESTVSRIRTEHFPLTLESARPSHTSQYLCASSEWVNTEAFFGQGTRLTVV.